Following are 7 T cell receptor beta chains from one sample sequenced in a study of T cells in Graves' hyperthyroidism and ophthalmopathy. Template material for amplifying TCR beta CDR3 regions consisted of RNA transcripts. RT-PCR in the first round (using the HTBI primer set) targeted the TCR CDR3. TCRdb called the multiplex PCR reads again in MiXCR, with one record for every CDR3 protein. The table includes 300,000 to 400,000 distinct CDR3 sequences, under 25% detected once. The sequenced material came from blood. The receptor set was obtained from a woman in her 50s with Graves' hyperthyroidism.

The chain combines TRBV6-1 with TRBJ2-1, with 9 positions matching TRBD2. Germline assignment: CDR1 MNHNS and CDR2 SASEGT. The CDR3 length is 16 residues. V gave up 7 bases and J gave up 8 bases; unmatched junction bases: 15. The chain's CDR3 is CASTPRGGISPDEQFF. In DNA form, the CDR3 reads TGTGCCAGCACCCCGCGGGGGGGGATTTCTCCGGATGAGCAGTTCTTC.

About this clonotype itself: Since the CDR3 does not end with the conserved phenylalanine or tryptophan, this likely comes from a read error. The chain carries TRBV19 and TRBJ2-5, with D perhaps TRBD1 (6 bases). The V gene lost 2 bases and the J gene lost 4 bases, with 11 bases spanning the gap. This CDR3 comprises 14 residues. Germline lookup yields CDR1 LNHDA and CDR2 SQIVND (reference sequence). The CDR3 coding sequence is TGTGCCAGTAGTATATCGGGCAGGGGAGAGACCCAGTACCTC. Its translation: CASSISGRGETQYL.

This clonotype occurred many times. J is TRBJ1-2 and V is TRBV30; no clear D. The germline V and J ends were trimmed by 5 bases and 4 bases, with 11 bases remaining between them. This CDR3 has 12 residues. Germline V lookup: CDR1 GTSNPN, CDR2 SVGIG (reference sequence). CDR3 in amino acids: CAWGRESYGYTF. In DNA form, the CDR3 reads TGTGCCTGGGGGAGGGAGAGCTATGGCTACACCTTC.

There are a few counts of this clonotype. V and J are TRBV6-5 and TRBJ2-1, with TRBD2 matching 11 bases. The germline V gene has CDR1 MNHEY and CDR2 SVGAGI. V dropped 0 bases and J dropped 7; count of bases not matched to a gene: 8. The CDR3 runs 17 residues. CDR3 protein: CASSYSPTSGAGNEQFF. The CDR3, as DNA: TGTGCCAGCAGTTACTCTCCGACTAGCGGGGCGGGGAATGAGCAGTTCTTC.

The chain uses TRBV6-2 or TRBV6-3 and TRBJ2-2; D is unresolved. CDR1 and CDR2 (germline): MNHEY, SVGEGT. The V end lost 5 bases, the J end lost 3 bases, and 7 bases lay between the germline ends. This CDR3 spans 13 amino acids. The CDR3 sequence is CASSVVYTGELFF. CDR3 sequence (DNA): TGTGCCAGCAGTGTAGTATACACCGGGGAGCTGTTTTTT.

The V and J genes are TRBV28 and TRBJ1-5, with 8 positions matching TRBD1. The CDR3 runs 13 residues. V shed 5 bases, J shed 7 bases, and the junction held 4 bases outside the gene matches. Per germline, CDR1 MDHEN and CDR2 SYDVKM. The CDR3 coding sequence is TGTGCCAGCAGTCCGGACAGGGAACAGCCCCAGCATTTT. It translates to CASSPDREQPQHF. Full variable domain (rest looked up from reference TRBV28 and TRBJ1-5): DVKVTQSSRYLVKRTGEKVFLECVQDMDHENMFWYRQDPGLGLRLIYFSYDVKMKEKGDIPEGYSVSREKKERFSLILESASTNQTSMYLCASSPDREQPQHFGDGTRLSIL.

V gene TRBV2 combines with J gene TRBJ1-4, with TRBD1 matching 7 bases. V lost 11 bases and J lost 8; bases outside the gene matches: 14. This CDR3 contains 14 residues. Per germline, CDR1 SNHLY and CDR2 FYNNEI. The CDR3 loop reads CAGPPGQEGEKLFF. CDR3 nucleotides: TGTGCCGGACCCCCAGGACAGGAAGGAGAAAAACTGTTTTTT.